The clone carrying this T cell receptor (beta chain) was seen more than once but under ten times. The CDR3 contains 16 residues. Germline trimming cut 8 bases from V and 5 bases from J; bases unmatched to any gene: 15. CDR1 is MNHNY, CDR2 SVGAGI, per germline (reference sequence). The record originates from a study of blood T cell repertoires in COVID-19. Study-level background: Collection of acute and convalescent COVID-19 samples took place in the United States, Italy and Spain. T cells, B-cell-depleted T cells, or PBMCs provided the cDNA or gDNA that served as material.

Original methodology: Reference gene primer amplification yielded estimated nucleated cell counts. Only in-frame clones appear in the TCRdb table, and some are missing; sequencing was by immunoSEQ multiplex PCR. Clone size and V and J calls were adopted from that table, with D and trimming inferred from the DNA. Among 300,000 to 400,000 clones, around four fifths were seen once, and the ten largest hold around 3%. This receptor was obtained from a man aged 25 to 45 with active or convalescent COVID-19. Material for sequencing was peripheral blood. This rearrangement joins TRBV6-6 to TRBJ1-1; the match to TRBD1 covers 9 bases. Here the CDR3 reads CASYTTHRGRRTEAFF. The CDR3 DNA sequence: TGTGCCAGCTACACGACCCACAGGGGGCGTAGGACTGAAGCTTTCTTT.